This entry is about one TCR beta chain. Antigen unknown. Other DNA sequences in the same sample also yield this CDR3. This sample was included in a study of cytomegalovirus exposure and HLA in healthy donors. The data were produced by immunoSEQ multiplex PCR, yet TCRdb's version contains in-frame clones alone and is incomplete. The sample lists under 250,000 clones; just under 90% were seen once. This CDR3 spans 14 amino acids. V lost 3 bases, J lost 7 bases, and 3 bases stayed unmatched. The germline CDR1 and CDR2 sequences are MNHEY and SMNVEV (reference sequence). Study outcomes and limitations: Cytomegalovirus-associated status was assigned to 150 or so TCR beta chains.

This receptor was taken from a man aged 18-30 years in good health and CMV-seronegative. The chain combines TRBV27 with TRBJ1-5, with 10 nucleotides matching TRBD1. Sequences were obtained from PBMCs. CDR3 protein: CASSLGQGRQPQHF. DNA of the CDR3: TGTGCCAGCAGTTTGGGACAGGGGAGACAGCCCCAGCATTTT.